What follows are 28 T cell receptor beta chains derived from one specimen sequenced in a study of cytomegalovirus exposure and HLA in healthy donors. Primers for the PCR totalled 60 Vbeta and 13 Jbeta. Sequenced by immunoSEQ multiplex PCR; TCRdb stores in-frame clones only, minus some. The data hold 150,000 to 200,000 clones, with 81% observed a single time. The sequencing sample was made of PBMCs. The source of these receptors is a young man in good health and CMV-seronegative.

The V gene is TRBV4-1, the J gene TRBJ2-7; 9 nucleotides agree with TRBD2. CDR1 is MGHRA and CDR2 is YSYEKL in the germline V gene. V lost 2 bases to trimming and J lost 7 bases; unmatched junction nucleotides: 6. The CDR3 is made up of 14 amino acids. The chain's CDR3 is CASSQPGLAREQYF. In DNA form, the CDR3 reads TGCGCCAGCAGCCAACCGGGACTAGCCCGAGAGCAGTACTTC.

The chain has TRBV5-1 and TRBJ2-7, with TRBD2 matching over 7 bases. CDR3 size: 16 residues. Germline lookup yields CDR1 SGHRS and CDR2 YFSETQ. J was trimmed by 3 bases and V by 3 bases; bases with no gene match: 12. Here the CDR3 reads CASSYNSGPGVYEQYF. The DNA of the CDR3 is TGCGCCAGCAGCTATAATAGCGGGCCGGGTGTCTACGAGCAGTACTTC. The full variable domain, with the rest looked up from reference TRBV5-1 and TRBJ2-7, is KAGVTQTPRYLIKTRGQQVTLSCSPISGHRSVSWYQQTPGQGLQFLFEYFSETQRNKGNFPGRFSGRQFSNSRSEMNVSTLELGDSALYLCASSYNSGPGVYEQYFGPGTRLTVT.

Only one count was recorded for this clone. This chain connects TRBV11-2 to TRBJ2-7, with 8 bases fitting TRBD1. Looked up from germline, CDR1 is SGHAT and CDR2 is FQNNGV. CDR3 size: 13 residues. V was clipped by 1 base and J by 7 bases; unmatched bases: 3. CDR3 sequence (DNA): TGTGCCAGCAGCTTAGCAGGGGGCGGAGAGCAGTACTTC. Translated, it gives CASSLAGGGEQYF.

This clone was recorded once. CDR3: CASSISQGATNEKLFF. The CDR3 DNA reads as TGTGCCAGTAGTATAAGTCAGGGGGCAACTAATGAAAAACTGTTTTTT. The rearrangement uses TRBV19 and TRBJ1-4, with 7 bases matching TRBD1. Germline CDR1 reads LNHDA; CDR2 reads SQIVND (reference sequence). V was clipped by 2 bases and J by 0 bases; unmatched bases: 3. The CDR3 spans 16 residues.

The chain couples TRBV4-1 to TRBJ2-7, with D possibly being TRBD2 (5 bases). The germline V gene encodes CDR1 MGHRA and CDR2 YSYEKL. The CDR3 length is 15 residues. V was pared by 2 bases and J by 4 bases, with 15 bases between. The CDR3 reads CASSQSRRPPYEQYF. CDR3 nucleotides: TGCGCCAGCAGCCAAAGCAGGAGGCCCCCTTACGAGCAGTACTTC.

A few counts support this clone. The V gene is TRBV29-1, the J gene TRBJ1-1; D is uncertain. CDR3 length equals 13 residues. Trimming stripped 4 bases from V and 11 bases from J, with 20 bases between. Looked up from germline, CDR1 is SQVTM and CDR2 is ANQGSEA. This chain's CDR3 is CSVVRRTDFSAFF. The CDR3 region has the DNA TGCAGCGTTGTTCGGAGGACGGATTTTAGTGCTTTCTTT.

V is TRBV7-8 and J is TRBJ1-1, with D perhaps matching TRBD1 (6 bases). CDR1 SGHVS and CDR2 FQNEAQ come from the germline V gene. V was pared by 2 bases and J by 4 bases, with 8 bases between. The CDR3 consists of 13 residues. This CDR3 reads CASSLTGSTEAFF. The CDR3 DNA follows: TGTGCCAGCAGCTTAACAGGGAGCACTGAAGCTTTCTTT.

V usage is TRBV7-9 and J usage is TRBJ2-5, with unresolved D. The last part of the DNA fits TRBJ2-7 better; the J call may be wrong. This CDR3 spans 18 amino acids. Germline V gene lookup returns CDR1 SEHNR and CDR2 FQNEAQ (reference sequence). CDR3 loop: CASSLVAGFDQSSYEQYF. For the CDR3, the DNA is TGTGCCAGCAGCTTAGTAGCCGGCTTTGACCAGAGCTCCTACGAGCAGTACTTC.

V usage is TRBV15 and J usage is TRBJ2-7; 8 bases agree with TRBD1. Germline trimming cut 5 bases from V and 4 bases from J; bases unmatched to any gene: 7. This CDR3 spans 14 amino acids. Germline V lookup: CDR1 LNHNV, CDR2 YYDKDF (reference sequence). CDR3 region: CATSPQGGWYEQYF. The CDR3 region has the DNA TGTGCCACCAGCCCACAGGGGGGCTGGTACGAGCAGTACTTC.

The CDR3 region is CASSDRRNNSPLHF. The CDR3 region has the DNA TGTGCCAGTAGTGACAGGCGCAATAATTCACCCCTCCACTTT. The chain carries TRBV19 and TRBJ1-6; D is possibly TRBD1 (6 bases). Germline V CDR1 and CDR2: LNHDA, SQIVND (reference sequence). The CDR3 is 14 residues long. V lost 5 bases and J lost 5, with 10 bases in between.

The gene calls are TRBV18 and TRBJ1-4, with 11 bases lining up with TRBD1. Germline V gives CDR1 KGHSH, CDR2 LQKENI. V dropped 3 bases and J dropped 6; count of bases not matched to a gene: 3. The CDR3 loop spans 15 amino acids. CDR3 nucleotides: TGTGCCAGCTCACCCCGGACAGGGGGCGATGAAAAACTGTTTTTT. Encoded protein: CASSPRTGGDEKLFF.

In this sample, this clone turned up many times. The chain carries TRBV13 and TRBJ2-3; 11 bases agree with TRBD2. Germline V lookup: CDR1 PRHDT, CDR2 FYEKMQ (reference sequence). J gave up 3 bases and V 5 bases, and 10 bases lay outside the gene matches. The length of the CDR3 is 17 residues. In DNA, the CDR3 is TGTGCCAGCAGCCCGCCGGGACTAGCGGAACCTACAGATACGCAGTATTTT. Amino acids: CASSPPGLAEPTDTQYF.

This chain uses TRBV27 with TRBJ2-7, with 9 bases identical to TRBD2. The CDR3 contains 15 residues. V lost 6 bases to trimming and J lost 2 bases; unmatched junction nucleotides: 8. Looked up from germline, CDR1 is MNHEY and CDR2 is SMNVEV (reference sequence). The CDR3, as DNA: TGTGCCAGCAGGTATACTAGCGGGTCCCCCTACGAGCAGTACTTC. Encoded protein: CASRYTSGSPYEQYF.

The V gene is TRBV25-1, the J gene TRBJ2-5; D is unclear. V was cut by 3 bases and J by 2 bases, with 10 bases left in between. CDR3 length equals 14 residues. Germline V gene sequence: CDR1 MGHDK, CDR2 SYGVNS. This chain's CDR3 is CASSDPQIQETQYF. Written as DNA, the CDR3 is TGTGCCAGCAGTGACCCACAGATACAAGAGACCCAGTACTTC. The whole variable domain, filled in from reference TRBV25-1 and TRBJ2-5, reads EADIYQTPRYLVIGTGKKITLECSQTMGHDKMYWYQQDPGMELHLIHYSYGVNSTEKGDLSSESTVSRIRTEHFPLTLESARPSHTSQYLCASSDPQIQETQYFGPGTRLLVL.

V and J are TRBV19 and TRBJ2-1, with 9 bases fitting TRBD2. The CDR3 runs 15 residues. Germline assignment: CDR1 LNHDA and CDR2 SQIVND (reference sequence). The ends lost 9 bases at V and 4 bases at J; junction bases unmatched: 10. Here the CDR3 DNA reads TGTGCCAGCTCGCCGGGACTAGCACTGTACAATGAGCAGTTCTTC. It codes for CASSPGLALYNEQFF.

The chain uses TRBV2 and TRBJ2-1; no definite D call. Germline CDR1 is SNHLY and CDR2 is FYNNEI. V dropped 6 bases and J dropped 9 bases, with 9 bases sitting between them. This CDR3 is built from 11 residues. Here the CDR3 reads CASSQVGEQFF. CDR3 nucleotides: TGTGCCAGCAGCCAGGTGGGTGAGCAGTTCTTC.

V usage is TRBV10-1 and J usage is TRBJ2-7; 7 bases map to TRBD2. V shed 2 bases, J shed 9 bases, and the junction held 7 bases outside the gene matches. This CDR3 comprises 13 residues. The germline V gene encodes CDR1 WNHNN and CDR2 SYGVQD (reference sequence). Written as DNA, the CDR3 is TGCGCCAGCAGTGAGAGGACGGGGGAGGGGCAGTACTTC. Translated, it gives CASSERTGEGQYF.

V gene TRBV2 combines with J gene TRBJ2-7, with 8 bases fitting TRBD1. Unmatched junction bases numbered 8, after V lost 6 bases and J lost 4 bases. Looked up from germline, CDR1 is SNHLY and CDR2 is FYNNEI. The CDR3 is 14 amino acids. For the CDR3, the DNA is TGTGCCAGCAGGAATGACAGGGGTCCGTACGAGCAGTACTTC. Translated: CASRNDRGPYEQYF.

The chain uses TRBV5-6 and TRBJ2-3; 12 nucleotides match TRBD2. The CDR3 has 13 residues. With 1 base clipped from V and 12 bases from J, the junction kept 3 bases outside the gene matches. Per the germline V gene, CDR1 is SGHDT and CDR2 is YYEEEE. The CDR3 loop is CASSLTSGGPQYF. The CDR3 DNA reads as TGTGCCAGCAGCTTGACTAGCGGGGGGCCTCAGTATTTT.

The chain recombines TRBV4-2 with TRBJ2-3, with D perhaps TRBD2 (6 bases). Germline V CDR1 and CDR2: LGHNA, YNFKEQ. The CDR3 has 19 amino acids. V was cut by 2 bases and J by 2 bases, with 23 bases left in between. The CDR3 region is CASSQLLNTGTGVTDTQYF. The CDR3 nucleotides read TGTGCCAGCAGCCAACTACTAAACACCGGGACTGGAGTCACAGATACGCAGTATTTT.

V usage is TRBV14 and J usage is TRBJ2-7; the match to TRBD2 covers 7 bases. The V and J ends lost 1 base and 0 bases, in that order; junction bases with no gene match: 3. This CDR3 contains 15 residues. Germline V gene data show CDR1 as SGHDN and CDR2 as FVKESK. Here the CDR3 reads CASSQVGGGSYEQYF. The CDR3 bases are TGTGCCAGCAGCCAAGTTGGGGGGGGCTCCTACGAGCAGTACTTC.

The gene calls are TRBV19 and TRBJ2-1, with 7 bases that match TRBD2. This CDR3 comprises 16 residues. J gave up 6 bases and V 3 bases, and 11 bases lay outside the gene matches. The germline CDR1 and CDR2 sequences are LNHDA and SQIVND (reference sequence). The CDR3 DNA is TGTGCCAGTAGTATCCTTGGGGGGGGAAGGGGCAATGAGCAGTTCTTC. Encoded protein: CASSILGGGRGNEQFF. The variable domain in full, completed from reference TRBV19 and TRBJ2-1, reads DGGITQSPKYLFRKEGQNVTLSCEQNLNHDAMYWYRQDPGQGLRLIYYSQIVNDFQKGDIAEGYSVSREKKESFPLTVTSAQKNPTAFYLCASSILGGGRGNEQFFGPGTRLTVL.

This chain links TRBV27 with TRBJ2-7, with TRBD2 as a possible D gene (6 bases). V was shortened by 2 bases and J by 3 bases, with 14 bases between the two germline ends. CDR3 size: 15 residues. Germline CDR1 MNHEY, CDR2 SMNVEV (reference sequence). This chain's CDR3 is CASSLIAARNYEQYF. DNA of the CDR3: TGTGCCAGCAGTTTAATAGCGGCAAGGAACTACGAGCAGTACTTC.

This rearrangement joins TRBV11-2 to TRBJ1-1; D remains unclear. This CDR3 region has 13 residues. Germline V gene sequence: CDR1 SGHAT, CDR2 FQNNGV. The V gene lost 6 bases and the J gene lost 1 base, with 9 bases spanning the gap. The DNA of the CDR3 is TGTGCCAGCAGGTCGCCGGGGAACACTGAAGCTTTCTTT. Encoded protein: CASRSPGNTEAFF.

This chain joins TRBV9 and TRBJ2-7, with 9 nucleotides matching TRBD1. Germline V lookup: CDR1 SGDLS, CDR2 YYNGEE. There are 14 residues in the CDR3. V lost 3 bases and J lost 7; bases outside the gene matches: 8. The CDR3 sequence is CASSAGTGSIEQYF. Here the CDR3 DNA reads TGTGCCAGCAGCGCCGGGACAGGGTCTATAGAGCAGTACTTC.

The CDR3 reads CASSVYGTSGGANEQFF. The CDR3 region has the DNA TGTGCCAGCAGCGTATATGGGACTAGCGGGGGGGCCAATGAGCAGTTCTTC. The V gene is TRBV9, the J gene TRBJ2-1, with 16 bases that match TRBD2. Germline V gene lookup returns CDR1 SGDLS and CDR2 YYNGEE. The CDR3 has 17 amino acids. V lost 1 base, J lost 6 bases, and 4 bases stayed unmatched.

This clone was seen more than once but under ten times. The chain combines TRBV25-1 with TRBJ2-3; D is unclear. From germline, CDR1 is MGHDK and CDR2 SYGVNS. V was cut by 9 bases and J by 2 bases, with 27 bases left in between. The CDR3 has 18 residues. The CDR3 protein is CASTHPAPKAEPTDTQYF. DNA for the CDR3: TGTGCCAGTACGCACCCCGCGCCCAAGGCGGAACCCACAGATACGCAGTATTTT.

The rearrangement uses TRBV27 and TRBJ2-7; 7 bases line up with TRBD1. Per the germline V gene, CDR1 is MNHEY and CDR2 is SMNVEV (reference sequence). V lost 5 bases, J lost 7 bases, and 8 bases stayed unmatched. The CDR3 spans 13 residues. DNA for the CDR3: TGTGCCAGCAGTGCAAACAGGGGAGTGGAGCAGTACTTC. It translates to CASSANRGVEQYF.